The 25 T cell receptor beta chains below come from one sample, sequenced in a study of T cell changes during pregnancy in multiple sclerosis. Sequencing was performed with immunoSEQ multiplex PCR; in TCRdb, only in-frame clones are kept and a portion is missing. The sample holds 100,000 to 110,000 clones, around 92% seen once. Material: peripheral blood, obtained after pregnancy. Receptors were obtained from a female donor with multiple sclerosis, enrolled in a pregnancy study.

This clone showed up just a few times. V and J are TRBV19 and TRBJ1-6, with D unresolved. V lost 7 bases and J lost 0, with 13 bases in between. The CDR3 covers 16 residues. Germline V gene data show CDR1 as LNHDA and CDR2 as SQIVND (reference sequence). Here the CDR3 DNA reads TGTGCCAGTACCGCCGGGAGGAGCTCCTATAATTCACCCCTCCACTTT. Amino acids: CASTAGRSSYNSPLHF.

V and J are TRBV6-1 and TRBJ1-6; TRBD1 aligns across 7 bases. The germline V gene has CDR1 MNHNS and CDR2 SASEGT. The CDR3 is 17 amino acids. The J segment lost 6 bases and the V segment lost 3 bases, leaving 11 bases of the junction unmatched. The CDR3 region is CASSEASTGTANSPLHF. The CDR3 DNA follows: TGTGCCAGCAGTGAGGCGTCTACAGGGACAGCTAATTCACCCCTCCACTTT.

The chain links TRBV7-3 to TRBJ2-7; possibly TRBD1 for D (5 bases). Germline V lookup: CDR1 SGHTA, CDR2 FQGTGA. The CDR3 runs 13 residues. With 2 bases removed from V and 6 bases from J, the gap between germline ends came to 11 bases. The CDR3 nucleotides are TGTGCCAGCAGCTTAGGTCCAGGGCTCGAGCAGTACTTC. As protein: CASSLGPGLEQYF. Based on the CDR3 plus reference TRBV7-3 and TRBJ2-7, the full variable domain is GAGVSQTPSNKVTEKGKYVELRCDPISGHTALYWYRQSLGQGPEFLIYFQGTGAADDSGLPNDRFFAVRPEGSVSTLKIQRTERGDSAVYLCASSLGPGLEQYFGPGTRLTVT.

V and J are TRBV6-5 and TRBJ2-3; no definite D call. The V gene lost 7 bases and the J gene lost 0 bases, with 8 bases spanning the gap. The germline V gene has CDR1 MNHEY and CDR2 SVGAGI. The CDR3 is made up of 13 amino acids. CDR3 amino acids: CASKRGSTDTQYF. The CDR3 DNA sequence: TGTGCCAGCAAGCGCGGTAGCACAGATACGCAGTATTTT.

J is TRBJ2-7 and V is TRBV4-1, with TRBD1 matching 7 bases. The CDR3 consists of 15 residues. V lost 3 bases, J lost 3 bases, and 8 bases stayed unmatched. Germline V gene sequence: CDR1 MGHRA, CDR2 YSYEKL. The CDR3 nucleotides are TGCGCCAGCAGCCATCCGGGACAGACTTTCTACGAGCAGTACTTC. Residues: CASSHPGQTFYEQYF.

The V gene is TRBV13, the J gene TRBJ2-5, with 9 nucleotides matching TRBD2. The CDR3 spans 16 residues. V gave up 2 bases and J gave up 5 bases; unmatched junction bases: 9. Germline CDR1 PRHDT, CDR2 FYEKMQ (reference sequence). The CDR3 reads CASSLISGTSRETQYF. CDR3 coding DNA: TGTGCCAGCAGCTTAATTTCCGGGACTAGCAGGGAGACCCAGTACTTC.

CDR3 nucleotides: TGTGCCAGCAGTGTGGGGCAGGGGGCGGGAGAGCAGTACTTC. It yields the protein CASSVGQGAGEQYF. This rearrangement joins TRBV2 to TRBJ2-7; TRBD1 aligns across 8 bases. Trimming took 4 bases from V and 7 from J; bases not matched to a gene: 9. Germline V gene lookup returns CDR1 SNHLY and CDR2 FYNNEI. The CDR3 totals 14 residues.

V and J are TRBV11-3 and TRBJ1-6, with D possibly being TRBD1 (5 bases). This CDR3 contains 15 residues. Germline assignment: CDR1 SGHNT and CDR2 YENEEA. V was clipped by 0 bases and J by 7 bases, with 10 bases between them. This CDR3 reads CASSLESGSNSPLHF. For the CDR3, the DNA is TGTGCCAGCAGCTTAGAGTCAGGGTCCAATTCACCCCTCCACTTT.

This chain uses TRBV18 with TRBJ2-7; TRBD1 matches at 7 bases. CDR3 length: 14 amino acids. J lost 9 bases, V lost 3 bases, and 11 bases had no gene match. Germline CDR1 and CDR2: KGHSH and LQKENI. Written as DNA, the CDR3 is TGTGCCAGCTCACCCGTAGGACAGGACGCCGCGCAGTACTTC. Protein: CASSPVGQDAAQYF. The variable domain in full, with the rest retrieved from reference TRBV18 and TRBJ2-7, is NAGVMQNPRHLVRRRGQEARLRCSPMKGHSHVYWYRQLPEEGLKFMVYLQKENIIDESGMPKERFSAEFPKEGPSILRIQQVVRGDSAAYFCASSPVGQDAAQYFGPGTRLTVT.

Concerning this clone itself: Other DNA sequences in this sample translate to the same CDR3. The CDR3 DNA reads as TGTGCCAGTAGTATCCGCGACAGGGGGGGGACTGAAGCTTTCTTT. It translates to CASSIRDRGGTEAFF. J is TRBJ1-1 and V is TRBV19, with 9 bases lining up with TRBD1. The CDR3 runs to 15 residues. Looked up from germline, CDR1 is LNHDA and CDR2 is SQIVND (reference sequence). The junction had 7 bases not matched to a gene; V was cut back by 3 bases and J by 5 bases.

This chain connects TRBV4-3 to TRBJ1-1; 8 bases map to TRBD1. Germline V gives CDR1 LGHNA, CDR2 YSLEER. There are 16 residues in the CDR3. Trimming took 4 bases from V and 1 from J; bases not matched to a gene: 8. The DNA for the CDR3 is TGCGCCAGCAGCCCATCCCGGACAGGGTGGAACACTGAAGCTTTCTTT. Translated: CASSPSRTGWNTEAFF.

The CDR3 DNA sequence: TGTGCCAGCAGCCGACGGGATTCCTACGAGCAGTACTTC. Translated: CASSRRDSYEQYF. V gene TRBV14 combines with J gene TRBJ2-7, with D possibly TRBD2 on 5 matching bases. Germline V gene data show CDR1 as SGHDN and CDR2 as FVKESK. The V end lost 4 bases, the J end lost 1 base, and 8 bases lay between the germline ends. This CDR3 is 13 amino acids long.

The count of this clone is one. The CDR3 is CATSRSAGSYEQYF. In DNA form, the CDR3 reads TGTGCCACCAGCAGGTCCGCGGGCTCCTACGAGCAGTACTTC. The genes are TRBV15 and TRBJ2-7, with D possibly being TRBD2 (5 bases). Germline-derived CDR1 and CDR2 are LNHNV and YYDKDF (reference sequence). The CDR3 is 14 amino acids. V lost 3 bases and J 0 bases, leaving 9 bases between the germline ends.

V and J are TRBV6-1 and TRBJ1-2, with TRBD1 matching 7 bases. Germline values: CDR1 MNHNS, CDR2 SASEGT. The CDR3 runs 15 residues. V shed 4 bases, J shed 4 bases, and the junction held 9 bases outside the gene matches. The CDR3 here is CASSVGQAVTYGYTF. The CDR3 nucleotides read TGTGCCAGCAGTGTCGGACAGGCCGTTACCTATGGCTACACCTTC.

The J gene is TRBJ2-1, the V gene TRBV6-5; tentatively, D is TRBD2 (6 bases). Between the trimmed V and J ends, which lost 7 bases and 6 bases, there was a span of 16 bases. The germline V gene encodes CDR1 MNHEY and CDR2 SVGAGI. CDR3 length: 14 amino acids. CDR3 region: CASTKGRFPNEQFF. CDR3 nucleotide sequence: TGTGCCAGCACCAAGGGGAGGTTCCCCAATGAGCAGTTCTTC.

The chain carries TRBV18 and TRBJ2-7; TRBD2 matches 13 bases. Germline values: CDR1 KGHSH, CDR2 LQKENI. V trimming: 5 bases; J trimming: 5 bases; junction bases outside the gene matches: 6. CDR3 length: 15 amino acids. This chain's CDR3 is CASSFTSGRAHEQYF. The CDR3 nucleotides read TGTGCCAGCTCATTCACTAGCGGGAGGGCGCACGAGCAGTACTTC.

The chain couples TRBV6-5 to TRBJ1-6; D gene uncertain. Germline V gene data show CDR1 as MNHEY and CDR2 as SVGAGI. The CDR3 covers 14 residues. The V and J ends lost 5 bases and 7 bases respectively, with 12 bases between them. The CDR3 DNA is TGTGCCAGCAGTGAGGGCCCCGAAAATTCACCCCTCCACTTT. Encoded protein: CASSEGPENSPLHF.

The chain couples TRBV19 to TRBJ1-5; D is unresolved. CDR3 length: 14 amino acids. Trimming pared 8 bases from V and 5 bases from J, leaving 16 bases between. Germline CDR1 LNHDA, CDR2 SQIVND (reference sequence). The CDR3 is CASLRPGSYQPQHF. The CDR3 DNA reads as TGTGCCAGTCTTAGGCCAGGATCCTATCAGCCCCAGCATTTT. Drawing the rest from reference TRBV19 and TRBJ1-5, the complete variable domain is DGGITQSPKYLFRKEGQNVTLSCEQNLNHDAMYWYRQDPGQGLRLIYYSQIVNDFQKGDIAEGYSVSREKKESFPLTVTSAQKNPTAFYLCASLRPGSYQPQHFGDGTRLSIL.

J is TRBJ2-7 and V is TRBV5-1, with 10 bases identical to TRBD1. Losses at the gene ends were 5 bases for V and 1 base for J; bases not matched to a gene: 6. This CDR3 is 15 amino acids long. Germline assignment: CDR1 SGHRS and CDR2 YFSETQ. The CDR3 bases are TGCGCCAGCAGTTCCCTGGACAGGGGGTCCTACGAGCAGTACTTC. Translated: CASSSLDRGSYEQYF.

This rearrangement joins TRBV7-8 to TRBJ2-5; TRBD1 matches 7 bases. The CDR3 extends over 16 amino acids. After removal of 5 bases from V and 3 bases from J, the junction contained 12 bases not matched to a gene. CDR1 and CDR2 from the germline V gene are SGHVS and FQNEAQ. CDR3 sequence reads: CASSPTGTPREETQYF. CDR3 coding DNA: TGTGCCAGCAGCCCGACAGGGACACCGAGAGAAGAGACCCAGTACTTC.

The CDR3 nucleotides read TGTGCCAGCAGCTTAGCGGAGGAGAACATTCAGTACTTC. Protein sequence: CASSLAEENIQYF. This chain links TRBV7-9 with TRBJ2-4; possibly TRBD2 for D (5 bases). Trimming shortened V by 0 bases and J by 7 bases, and 7 bases separated the two germline ends. Germline CDR1 is SEHNR and CDR2 is FQNEAQ (reference sequence). The CDR3 is 13 amino acids.

This chain joins TRBV6-1 and TRBJ2-7, with D maybe TRBD1 (6 bases). Trimming took off 3 bases at V and 2 bases at J, with 11 bases between the two ends. In germline, CDR1 is MNHNS, CDR2 SASEGT. The CDR3 covers 14 residues. The CDR3 sequence: CASSDPGHTYEQYF. DNA of the CDR3: TGTGCCAGCAGTGACCCGGGACATACCTACGAGCAGTACTTC.

V gene TRBV5-1 combines with J gene TRBJ1-2, with D possibly being TRBD1 (6 bases). Deletions cut 3 bases from V and 0 bases from J, with 12 bases between. This CDR3 contains 15 residues. Germline CDR1 and CDR2: SGHRS and YFSETQ. Here the CDR3 DNA reads TGCGCCAGCAGCTCGACAGGTCTAGCTAACTATGGCTACACCTTC. The encoded protein is CASSSTGLANYGYTF. The full variable domain, in which reference TRBV5-1 and TRBJ1-2 provide the parts outside the CDR3, is KAGVTQTPRYLIKTRGQQVTLSCSPISGHRSVSWYQQTPGQGLQFLFEYFSETQRNKGNFPGRFSGRQFSNSRSEMNVSTLELGDSALYLCASSSTGLANYGYTFGSGTRLTVV.

This chain uses TRBV7-9 with TRBJ2-5, with 7 bases lining up with TRBD2. Germline trimming cut 5 bases from V and 5 bases from J; bases unmatched to any gene: 14. This CDR3 is 16 amino acids long. The germline V gene has CDR1 SEHNR and CDR2 FQNEAQ (reference sequence). CDR3 sequence reads: CASSLGTMLSTETQYF. CDR3 nucleotide sequence: TGTGCCAGCAGCCTCGGGACTATGTTATCGACGGAGACCCAGTACTTC.

V is TRBV7-9 and J is TRBJ1-5; TRBD1 agrees at 9 bases. CDR1 and CDR2 from the germline V gene are SEHNR and FQNEAQ (reference sequence). V shed 6 bases and J 7 bases; nucleotides not matched to a gene: 10. The CDR3 extends over 15 amino acids. The CDR3: CASSLGQGQGQPQHF. The CDR3 bases are TGTGCCAGCAGTCTCGGACAGGGGCAAGGCCAGCCCCAGCATTTT.